This T cell receptor beta chain is drawn from a study of T cell changes during pregnancy in multiple sclerosis. TCRdb's table, derived via immunoSEQ multiplex PCR, lists solely in-frame clones and lacks some. Among roughly 40,000 clones listed, approximately 92% were seen once. With 7 bases clipped from V and 1 base from J, the junction kept 7 bases outside the gene matches. Germline CDR1 is SQVTM and CDR2 is ANQGSEA. The CDR3 runs 14 residues. The rearrangement joins TRBV29-1 to TRBJ2-5; 9 nucleotides line up with TRBD1. The clonotype originates from a female donor with multiple sclerosis, enrolled in a pregnancy study. This sample comprised CD8+ T cells from peripheral blood mononuclear cells, obtained in the first trimester of pregnancy. CDR3 protein: CSAPGDRAQETQYF. As DNA, the CDR3 is TGCAGCGCCCCCGGGGACAGGGCCCAAGAGACCCAGTACTTC.